The present TCR beta chain was sequenced within a study of T-cell reconstitution after alpha-beta-depleted transplantation in children. The TCRbeta library was prepared with unique molecular identifiers. TCRdb called the PCR reads again in MiXCR, with one record for every CDR3 protein. The top ten hold around 6% of the sample, which has about half a million distinct CDR3 sequences, about 12% seen once. CDR1 and CDR2 (germline): LNHNV, YYDKDF (reference sequence). V was pared by 7 bases and J by 0 bases, with 10 bases between. The CDR3 is made up of 15 amino acids. This clonotype originated in a human donor who donated a stem cell graft to a child with combined immunodeficiency. The sequencing used PBMCs from the stem cell graft donor, collected from the stem cell graft. The J gene is TRBJ1-6, the V gene TRBV15; D possibly corresponds to TRBD1 (5 bases). Here the CDR3 DNA reads TGTGCCACCATTAGCAGGGACTCCTATAATTCACCCCTCCACTTT. Its translation: CATISRDSYNSPLHF. The full variable domain, rest sourced from reference TRBV15 and TRBJ1-6, is DAMVIQNPRYQVTQFGKPVTLSCSQTLNHNVMYWYQQKSSQAPKLLFHYYDKDFNNEADTPDNFQSRRPNTSFCFLDIRSPGLGDTAMYLCATISRDSYNSPLHFGNGTRLTVT.